Below, 25 T cell receptor beta chains from the same sample are listed, as sequenced in a study of blood T cell repertoires in COVID-19. Some clones are missing from TCRdb's copy, which holds only in-frame ones; the method was immunoSEQ multiplex PCR. The sample yields under 300,000 clones, nearly 90% seen once. Specimen: peripheral blood. These receptor sequences come from a woman aged 40 to 55 who had recovered from COVID-19.

V usage is TRBV27 and J usage is TRBJ2-3, with 7 bases identical to TRBD2. Germline loops: CDR1 MNHEY, CDR2 SMNVEV (reference sequence). The CDR3 length is 18 residues. Trimming removed 6 bases from V and 6 bases from J; junction bases left unmatched: 21. This CDR3 reads CASSLLPTTSHLTDTQYF. CDR3 coding DNA: TGTGCCAGCAGCCTACTACCTACGACTAGCCACCTTACGGATACGCAGTATTTT.

V usage is TRBV19 and J usage is TRBJ2-1, with D perhaps TRBD1 (6 bases). This CDR3 is 15 amino acids long. V lost 5 bases and J lost 6, with 17 bases in between. Germline CDR1 LNHDA, CDR2 SQIVND (reference sequence). As DNA, the CDR3 is TGTGCCAGTAGTCCACAGGGCCCTTCTCCCAATGAGCAGTTCTTC. Its protein product is CASSPQGPSPNEQFF.

This rearrangement joins TRBV5-6 to TRBJ1-2; 10 bases map to TRBD1. The germline V gene has CDR1 SGHDT and CDR2 YYEEEE. The CDR3 sequence is 15 residues long. V shed 4 bases, J shed 1 base, and the junction held 4 bases outside the gene matches. The CDR3 region has the DNA TGTGCCAGCAGCGAAGGGACAGGGGTTAACTATGGCTACACCTTC. It translates to CASSEGTGVNYGYTF.

The rearrangement joins TRBV14 to TRBJ1-2; 9 bases are a match to TRBD1. Germline CDR1 and CDR2: SGHDN and FVKESK. This CDR3 spans 17 amino acids. After removal of 1 base from V and 7 bases from J, the junction contained 13 bases not matched to a gene. Here the CDR3 DNA reads TGTGCCAGCAGCCAAGCGCTTGGGGACAGGGCGGCTGGTGGCTACACCTTC. Amino acid sequence: CASSQALGDRAAGGYTF.

The chain employs TRBV27 and TRBJ2-2; D may be TRBD1 (6 bases). With 6 bases removed from V and 6 bases from J, the gap between germline ends came to 23 bases. The V gene's germline CDR1 is MNHEY and CDR2 SMNVEV (reference sequence). The CDR3 has 17 residues. The CDR3: CASSRLQGGVDAGELFF. DNA of the CDR3: TGTGCCAGCAGCAGACTACAGGGTGGGGTGGACGCCGGGGAGCTGTTTTTT.

This clone came up once. V and J are TRBV7-3 and TRBJ2-1; no clear D gene. In germline, CDR1 is SGHTA, CDR2 FQGTGA. Trimming took off 2 bases at V and 0 bases at J, with 11 bases between the two ends. The CDR3 loop spans 16 amino acids. The CDR3 coding sequence is TGTGCCAGCAGCTTATATCCGGGTAGCTCCTACAATGAGCAGTTCTTC. It specifies CASSLYPGSSYNEQFF.

The chain joins TRBV5-1 to TRBJ2-3, with D possibly being TRBD2 (7 bases). CDR1 is SGHRS and CDR2 is YFSETQ in the germline V gene. Deletions cut 1 base from V and 2 bases from J, with 11 bases between. The CDR3 spans 15 residues. The CDR3 here is CASSLQRGATDTQYF. The CDR3 coding sequence is TGCGCCAGCAGCTTGCAACGGGGGGCCACAGATACGCAGTATTTT. Filled out from reference TRBV5-1 and TRBJ2-3, the complete variable domain reads KAGVTQTPRYLIKTRGQQVTLSCSPISGHRSVSWYQQTPGQGLQFLFEYFSETQRNKGNFPGRFSGRQFSNSRSEMNVSTLELGDSALYLCASSLQRGATDTQYFGPGTRLTVL.

The genes are TRBV9 and TRBJ2-5; 10 bases agree with TRBD1. The V segment lost 0 bases and the J segment 1 base; nucleotides outside the gene matches: 9. The CDR3 has 18 amino acids. Germline CDR1 SGDLS, CDR2 YYNGEE. The CDR3 spells CASSVAVGQGTPQETQYF. The CDR3, as DNA: TGTGCCAGCAGCGTAGCGGTGGGACAGGGGACACCCCAAGAGACCCAGTACTTC.

V is TRBV2 and J is TRBJ2-7; 15 bases fit TRBD2. CDR3 length: 15 amino acids. Germline V lookup: CDR1 SNHLY, CDR2 FYNNEI. V lost 6 bases and J lost 5; bases outside the gene matches: 5. The CDR3 DNA sequence: TGTGCCAGCAGATACGGACTAGCGGGAGGGAACGAGCAGTACTTC. Amino acid sequence: CASRYGLAGGNEQYF.

The chain employs TRBV5-4 and TRBJ1-4, with a tentative D call TRBD1 (6 bases). Between the trimmed V and J ends, which lost 4 bases and 3 bases, there was a span of 13 bases. Germline assignment: CDR1 SGHNT and CDR2 YYREEE (reference sequence). This CDR3 is built from 15 residues. DNA of the CDR3: TGTGCCAGCAGCCGTAGCGACAGGTCTAATGAAAAACTGTTTTTT. Translating gives CASSRSDRSNEKLFF.

This chain connects TRBV11-2 to TRBJ2-4; 7 bases fit TRBD2. This CDR3 has 15 residues. Germline values: CDR1 SGHAT, CDR2 FQNNGV. With V trimmed by 0 bases and J by 6 bases, 5 bases remained unmatched. The CDR3 sequence is CASSLEASGLNIQYF. DNA of the CDR3: TGTGCCAGCAGCTTAGAGGCTAGCGGACTAAACATTCAGTACTTC.

As DNA, the CDR3 is TGTGCCAGCAGCCAAGATGAAGGGACAGGGGGTTACGAGCAGTACTTC. This translates into CASSQDEGTGGYEQYF. The rearrangement uses TRBV4-2 and TRBJ2-7, with TRBD1 matching over 11 bases. The CDR3 has 16 amino acids. In germline, CDR1 is LGHNA, CDR2 YNFKEQ. J lost 4 bases, V lost 0 bases, and 5 bases had no gene match.

This sequence joins TRBV7-2 and TRBJ2-1; 9 positions match TRBD2. V was pared by 6 bases and J by 10 bases, with 10 bases of the junction left unmatched. The V gene's germline CDR1 is SGHTA and CDR2 FQGNSA. The CDR3 is 14 amino acids. Here the CDR3 reads CASRTSREGGEQFF. DNA of the CDR3: TGTGCCAGCAGGACCTCGCGGGAGGGCGGGGAGCAGTTCTTC.

A note on this clone: A read error may produce the germline difference seen at one junction end. The chain links TRBV7-7 to TRBJ2-1, with D tentatively TRBD2 (6 bases). This CDR3 is 13 amino acids long. Germline V gene sequence: CDR1 SSHAT, CDR2 FNYEAQ (reference sequence). The CDR3 here is CASSLDPGDEQFF. CDR3 nucleotides: TGTGCTAGCAGCTTAGATCCGGGGGACGAGCAGTTCTTC.

The rearrangement joins TRBV19 to TRBJ2-5, with a tentative D call TRBD2 (5 bases). Trimming removed 2 bases from V and 5 bases from J, with 18 bases in between. Per the germline V gene, CDR1 is LNHDA and CDR2 is SQIVND (reference sequence). The CDR3 spans 16 residues. CDR3 loop: CASSIISDHRAETQYF. CDR3 nucleotide sequence: TGTGCCAGTAGTATAATTAGCGACCATCGCGCGGAGACCCAGTACTTC.

J is TRBJ2-2 and V is TRBV7-9; 8 bases fit TRBD1. The CDR3 extends over 14 amino acids. V shed 5 bases, J shed 6 bases, and the junction held 5 bases outside the gene matches. Per the germline V gene, CDR1 is SEHNR and CDR2 is FQNEAQ (reference sequence). Written as DNA, the CDR3 is TGTGCCAGCAGCGCCCGGACAGGGCCCGGGGAGCTGTTTTTT. It is translated as CASSARTGPGELFF.

V usage is TRBV25-1 and J usage is TRBJ1-4; 7 bases match TRBD1. This CDR3 comprises 16 residues. The V gene end was trimmed by 1 base and the J gene end by 6 bases; junction bases not matched to a gene: 8. Germline loops: CDR1 MGHDK, CDR2 SYGVNS. CDR3 sequence reads: CASSEFKGAIYEKLFF. CDR3 bases: TGTGCCAGCAGTGAATTTAAGGGGGCGATATATGAAAAACTGTTTTTT.

The chain is built from TRBV6-6 and TRBJ2-7; 8 nucleotides match TRBD2. V shed 5 bases and J 6 bases; nucleotides not matched to a gene: 6. The CDR3 spans 13 residues. From germline, CDR1 is MNHNY and CDR2 SVGAGI (reference sequence). In DNA, the CDR3 is TGTGCCAGCAGTCCCGGGACTAGGACCGAGCAGTACTTC. The encoded protein is CASSPGTRTEQYF.

The chain links TRBV5-6 to TRBJ1-4; D is unresolved. Per the germline V gene, CDR1 is SGHDT and CDR2 is YYEEEE. Trimming removed 0 bases from V and 0 bases from J, with 9 bases in between. The CDR3 extends over 16 amino acids. DNA for the CDR3: TGTGCCAGCAGCTTGGGACTCGGGGCAACTAATGAAAAACTGTTTTTT. Its protein is CASSLGLGATNEKLFF.

The CDR3 region is CSVEDRQGGHYGYTF. The CDR3 region has the DNA TGCAGCGTTGAAGATCGGCAGGGGGGACACTATGGCTACACCTTC. J is TRBJ1-2 and V is TRBV29-1; 7 bases agree with TRBD1. There are 15 residues in the CDR3. Germline lookup yields CDR1 SQVTM and CDR2 ANQGSEA. V trimming: 0 bases; J trimming: 3 bases; junction bases outside the gene matches: 7. Based on the CDR3 plus reference TRBV29-1 and TRBJ1-2, the full variable domain is SAVISQKPSRDICQRGTSLTIQCQVDSQVTMMFWYRQQPGQSLTLIATANQGSEATYESGFVIDKFPISRPNLTFSTLTVSNMSPEDSSIYLCSVEDRQGGHYGYTFGSGTRLTVV.

A note on this clone: At the DNA level, this CDR3 is encoded by other sequences in the same sample as well. This chain uses TRBV28 with TRBJ1-5, with 8 bases lining up with TRBD1. The J segment lost 2 bases and the V segment lost 2 bases, leaving 5 bases of the junction unmatched. CDR3 size: 16 residues. The V gene's germline CDR1 is MDHEN and CDR2 SYDVKM. This CDR3 is CASSLRQGAGNQPQHF. The CDR3 nucleotides read TGTGCCAGCAGTTTACGTCAGGGGGCAGGCAATCAGCCCCAGCATTTT.

V usage is TRBV5-1 and J usage is TRBJ2-1; 9 bases fit TRBD2. The junction had 8 bases not matched to a gene; V was cut back by 4 bases and J by 3 bases. The CDR3 has 16 residues. Germline CDR1 and CDR2: SGHRS and YFSETQ. Here the CDR3 reads CASSPITSGFYNEQFF. The DNA for the CDR3 is TGCGCCAGCAGCCCGATTACTAGCGGGTTCTACAATGAGCAGTTCTTC.

The chain employs TRBV5-1 and TRBJ2-5; D remains unclear. Per the germline V gene, CDR1 is SGHRS and CDR2 is YFSETQ. CDR3 length: 14 amino acids. With 0 bases removed from V and 4 bases from J, the gap between germline ends came to 10 bases. CDR3 residues: CASSLGYQTETQYF. The CDR3 DNA follows: TGCGCCAGCAGCTTGGGCTACCAAACAGAGACCCAGTACTTC. The whole variable domain, filled in from reference TRBV5-1 and TRBJ2-5, reads KAGVTQTPRYLIKTRGQQVTLSCSPISGHRSVSWYQQTPGQGLQFLFEYFSETQRNKGNFPGRFSGRQFSNSRSEMNVSTLELGDSALYLCASSLGYQTETQYFGPGTRLLVL.

This clone was detected once. This chain connects TRBV28 to TRBJ2-3; 7 nucleotides align to TRBD2. Per germline, CDR1 MDHEN and CDR2 SYDVKM. The CDR3 loop spans 15 amino acids. V lost 4 bases and J lost 3; bases outside the gene matches: 7. Here the CDR3 reads CASSSRLADTDTQYF. Here the CDR3 DNA reads TGTGCCAGCAGTTCCCGGCTAGCGGATACAGATACGCAGTATTTT.

The CDR3 protein is CASSPGQGISYEQYF. The CDR3 DNA follows: TGCGCCAGCAGCCCGGGACAGGGAATATCCTACGAGCAGTACTTC. The rearrangement joins TRBV4-1 to TRBJ2-7, with TRBD1 matching 9 bases. V shed 4 bases, J shed 1 base, and the junction held 5 bases outside the gene matches. The germline V gene has CDR1 MGHRA and CDR2 YSYEKL. CDR3 size: 15 residues.